One and the same sample provided the 12 T cell receptor beta chains below, sequenced in a study of blood T cells in healthy people across ages. With a J-beta primer mix and a sample-barcoded 5' primer, a second PCR ran about 7 to 12 cycles. MiXCR, run by TCRdb on the 5' RACE reads, gives a single entry per CDR3 protein. The table records fewer than 1,200,000 distinct CDR3 sequences, 20% to 25% of them present only once. This same sample was also taken into another study, of T cells of mothers and their children.

The sample taken for sequencing was blood. These TCRs come from a girl aged 2-9 years in good health.

The rearrangement uses TRBV29-1 and TRBJ2-1; no clear D gene. Germline V gives CDR1 SQVTM, CDR2 ANQGSEA. V was pared by 1 base and J by 5 bases, with 9 bases between. CDR3 length: 13 amino acids. CDR3 sequence: CSVEAWANNEQFF. The CDR3 DNA is TGCAGCGTTGAAGCCTGGGCCAACAATGAGCAGTTCTTC.

The table lists this clonotype with a few counts. The rearrangement links TRBV6-2 or TRBV6-3 to TRBJ1-6; 8 bases line up with TRBD1. The V gene end was trimmed by 6 bases and the J gene end by 10 bases; junction bases not matched to a gene: 11. The CDR3 length is 15 residues. Germline V lookup: CDR1 MNHEY, CDR2 SVGEGT. The DNA for the CDR3 is TGTGCCAGCAGCCGCTACTTACAGGGGGACTCACCCCTCCACTTT. Its protein is CASSRYLQGDSPLHF.

This clonotype was counted many times. V usage is TRBV4-3 and J usage is TRBJ1-3, with D uncertain. Trimming stripped 0 bases from V and 1 base from J, with 7 bases between. The CDR3 totals 15 residues. Per germline, CDR1 LGHNA and CDR2 YSLEER. CDR3 sequence reads: CASSQESGSGNTIYF. CDR3 sequence (DNA): TGCGCCAGCAGCCAAGAATCCGGGTCTGGAAACACCATATATTTT.

The genes are TRBV20-1 and TRBJ2-7; a possible D gene is TRBD1 (6 bases). V was pared by 3 bases and J by 5 bases, with 11 bases between. The CDR3 has 12 residues. Germline CDR1 DFQATT, CDR2 SNEGSKA (reference sequence). The chain's CDR3 is CSARTSGDEQYF. The CDR3, as DNA: TGCAGTGCTAGGACTTCAGGGGACGAGCAGTACTTC.

The chain is built from TRBV20-1 and TRBJ2-6, with D perhaps given as TRBD1 or TRBD2 (5 bases each). Germline V gene sequence: CDR1 DFQATT, CDR2 SNEGSKA (reference sequence). The V end lost 1 base, the J end lost 0 bases, and 16 bases lay between the germline ends. The CDR3 loop spans 18 amino acids. CDR3 in amino acids: CSARAGQGKNSGANVLTF. The DNA for the CDR3 is TGCAGTGCTAGAGCGGGGCAGGGTAAAAACTCTGGGGCCAACGTCCTGACTTTC.

The J gene is TRBJ2-7, the V gene TRBV4-3; D possibly corresponds to TRBD2 (6 bases). Germline V gives CDR1 LGHNA, CDR2 YSLEER. This CDR3 has 14 residues. V was clipped by 5 bases and J by 2 bases, with 13 bases between them. Here the CDR3 DNA reads TGCGCCAGCAGCGGGGGGAGAGGGGCCTACGAGCAGTACTTC. Its protein is CASSGGRGAYEQYF.

As to this clonotype: A read error may account for a junction end that differs from germline. The chain links TRBV4-1 to TRBJ1-3; D uncertain. Germline V CDR1 and CDR2: MGHRA, YSYEKL. This CDR3 is built from 13 residues. CDR3 in DNA: TGCGCCAGCAGCCAAGGGGAAGGAAACACCGTATATTTT. It is translated as CASSQGEGNTVYF.

This sequence joins TRBV7-2 and TRBJ1-1; D not resolved. V was trimmed by 2 bases and J by 1 base, leaving 8 bases between them. CDR3 length: 14 amino acids. The V gene's germline CDR1 is SGHTA and CDR2 FQGNSA. DNA for the CDR3: TGTGCCAGCAGCTTAATTTTCACGAACACTGAAGCTTTCTTT. Residues: CASSLIFTNTEAFF. The full variable domain, in which reference TRBV7-2 and TRBJ1-1 provide the parts outside the CDR3, is GAGVSQSPSNKVTEKGKDVELRCDPISGHTALYWYRQSLGQGLEFLIYFQGNSAPDKSGLPSDRFSAERTGGSVSTLTIQRTQQEDSAVYLCASSLIFTNTEAFFGQGTRLTVV.

Regarding this clonotype: One junction end does not reproduce the germline sequence, and a read error may be involved. This chain uses TRBV6-5 with TRBJ2-1; D remains unclear. CDR3 length: 15 amino acids. Germline assignment: CDR1 MNHEY and CDR2 SVGAGI. The CDR3 protein is CASSYNSYSYDEQFF. CDR3 DNA sequence: TGTGCCAGCAGTTACAATAGCTACTCCTACGATGAGCAGTTCTTC.

Note on this clonotype: The missing conserved phenylalanine or tryptophan at the end of this CDR3 makes a read error likely. The rearrangement links TRBV12-3 or TRBV12-4 to TRBJ1-1, with no clear D. The CDR3 sequence is 14 residues long. Trimming removed 6 bases from V and 5 bases from J, with 16 bases in between. In DNA form, the CDR3 reads TGTGCCAGCAGGTGGCGACTGGAAAGGACTGAAGCTTTCTCT. It encodes CASRWRLERTEAFS.

This clonotype was detected only a few times. This sequence joins TRBV5-1 and TRBJ2-7; the D gene is possibly TRBD2 (6 bases). The germline V and J ends were trimmed by 0 bases and 3 bases, with 10 bases remaining between them. From germline, CDR1 is SGHRS and CDR2 YFSETQ. The CDR3 totals 14 residues. The DNA for the CDR3 is TGCGCCAGCAGCTTGGAGGGAGGTATCTACGAGCAGTACTTC. Encoded protein: CASSLEGGIYEQYF.

CDR3: CASSLEPGGYEQYF. CDR3 nucleotides: TGTGCCAGCAGCTTAGAGCCGGGGGGTTACGAGCAGTACTTC. This rearrangement joins TRBV7-9 to TRBJ2-7; 7 bases fit TRBD2. Trimming cost V 1 base and J 4 bases; bases outside gene matches: 4. Germline V gives CDR1 SEHNR, CDR2 FQNEAQ (reference sequence). CDR3 length equals 14 residues.